These 24 T cell receptor beta chains came from one sample sequenced in a study of beta chain features in type 1 diabetes. The isolated RNA, all of it, was reverse transcribed, so expressed TCRB transcripts were what got sequenced. Here immunoSEQ multiplex PCR was the method, and the copy in TCRdb shows in-frame clones only, minus some. The sample comprises roughly 500,000 clones, 11% of which are singletons, and 0.045% to 0.05% rests with the top ten. Input material: naive CD4+ T cells from blood. These receptors came from a woman aged 18-29 years in good health.

This clone appeared a few times. The V gene is TRBV7-2, the J gene TRBJ1-1; a possible D gene is TRBD1 (6 bases). The CDR3 is 14 residues long. In germline, CDR1 is SGHTA, CDR2 FQGNSA. V lost 2 bases and J lost 1, with 8 bases in between. The CDR3 bases are TGTGCCAGCAGCTTAATACAGGGGAACACTGAAGCTTTCTTT. It yields the protein CASSLIQGNTEAFF.

The CDR3 sequence: CASSPVAGTDTQYF. CDR3 DNA sequence: TGTGCCAGCAGCCCTGTAGCGGGCACAGATACGCAGTATTTT. J is TRBJ2-3 and V is TRBV7-6; TRBD2 is a possible D gene (6 bases). Trimming shortened V by 5 bases and J by 1 base, and 10 bases separated the two germline ends. This CDR3 is 14 amino acids long. Germline assignment: CDR1 SGHVS and CDR2 FNYEAQ. Combining the CDR3 with reference TRBV7-6 and TRBJ2-3 gives the whole variable domain GAGVSQSPRYKVTKRGQDVALRCDPISGHVSLYWYRQALGQGPEFLTYFNYEAQQDKSGLPNDRFSAERPEGSISTLTIQRTEQRDSAMYRCASSPVAGTDTQYFGPGTRLTVL.

The chain has TRBV28 and TRBJ2-3; D ambiguous. Deletions cut 3 bases from V and 6 bases from J, with 13 bases between. Germline CDR1 reads MDHEN; CDR2 reads SYDVKM. There are 14 residues in the CDR3. This chain's CDR3 is CASSFPGNGDTQYF. The CDR3 region has the DNA TGTGCCAGCAGTTTCCCTGGGAATGGGGATACGCAGTATTTT. Based on the CDR3 plus reference TRBV28 and TRBJ2-3, the full variable domain is DVKVTQSSRYLVKRTGEKVFLECVQDMDHENMFWYRQDPGLGLRLIYFSYDVKMKEKGDIPEGYSVSREKKERFSLILESASTNQTSMYLCASSFPGNGDTQYFGPGTRLTVL.

V and J are TRBV14 and TRBJ2-5; D is ambiguous. The germline gives CDR1 SGHDN, CDR2 FVKESK. Between the trimmed V and J ends, which lost 4 bases and 2 bases, there was a span of 29 bases. This CDR3 spans 20 amino acids. CDR3 nucleotides: TGTGCCAGCAGCCGAGTTCCCAAACGTCTCGACCGGGCCTCACAAGAGACCCAGTACTTC. Its protein is CASSRVPKRLDRASQETQYF.

This rearrangement joins TRBV5-4 to TRBJ2-7; 9 bases fit TRBD1. Germline CDR1 reads SGHNT; CDR2 reads YYREEE (reference sequence). The CDR3 loop spans 13 amino acids. V lost 4 bases and J lost 2; bases outside the gene matches: 1. The CDR3 reads CASSRDRAYEQYV. CDR3 coding DNA: TGTGCCAGCAGCCGGGACAGGGCCTACGAGCAGTACGTC.

The CDR3 region has the DNA TGTGCCAGCAGCTTAAACAGGGGGAGCGAGACCCAGTACTTC. This encodes CASSLNRGSETQYF. The rearrangement joins TRBV11-2 to TRBJ2-5; 8 bases line up with TRBD1. J lost 5 bases, V lost 2 bases, and 4 bases had no gene match. The germline CDR1 and CDR2 sequences are SGHAT and FQNNGV. The CDR3 sequence is 14 residues long.

V usage is TRBV15 and J usage is TRBJ2-5; D is perhaps TRBD2 (5 bases). The V gene's germline CDR1 is LNHNV and CDR2 YYDKDF (reference sequence). The CDR3 is 12 amino acids. Trimming took 8 bases from V and 3 from J, leaving 10 bases between them. The CDR3 here is CATGRGEETQYF. CDR3 nucleotide sequence: TGTGCCACCGGTCGGGGTGAAGAGACCCAGTACTTC.

This chain uses TRBV15 with TRBJ2-3; D might be TRBD1 (7 bases). The V end lost 0 bases, the J end lost 1 base, and 11 bases lay between the germline ends. The CDR3 loop spans 16 amino acids. CDR1 is LNHNV, CDR2 YYDKDF, per germline (reference sequence). CDR3 amino acids: CATSRDRGTGTDTQYF. CDR3 bases: TGTGCCACCAGCAGAGATCGGGGGACAGGCACAGATACGCAGTATTTT.

This clone came up a few times. V is TRBV7-3 and J is TRBJ2-3, with D tentatively TRBD2 (6 bases). Trimming took off 1 base at V and 1 base at J, with 9 bases between the two ends. The CDR3 contains 15 residues. CDR1 is SGHTA, CDR2 FQGTGA, per germline. The CDR3 loop is CASSLSSGGTDTQYF. The CDR3 coding sequence is TGTGCCAGCAGCTTAAGTTCGGGGGGCACAGATACGCAGTATTTT.

Regarding this clone: The same CDR3 also results from other DNA sequences found in this sample. J is TRBJ2-1 and V is TRBV27, with 7 bases identical to TRBD1. The J segment lost 4 bases and the V segment lost 5 bases, leaving 8 bases of the junction unmatched. CDR1 is MNHEY, CDR2 SMNVEV, per germline (reference sequence). CDR3 length: 15 residues. Here the CDR3 reads CASSPRDSSYNEQFF. CDR3 bases: TGTGCCAGCAGTCCGAGGGACAGCTCGTACAATGAGCAGTTCTTC.

V and J are TRBV7-2 and TRBJ2-6, with D unclear. Trimming stripped 1 base from V and 6 bases from J, with 13 bases between. CDR1 is SGHTA and CDR2 is FQGNSA in the germline V gene. CDR3 length: 16 amino acids. CDR3 region: CASSLVLVSVANVLTF. In DNA form, the CDR3 reads TGTGCCAGCAGCTTAGTTCTGGTATCGGTGGCCAACGTCCTGACTTTC.

The rearrangement uses TRBV7-9 and TRBJ1-1; D is uncertain. V was cut by 4 bases and J by 1 base, with 4 bases left in between. Germline V gene data show CDR1 as SEHNR and CDR2 as FQNEAQ (reference sequence). The CDR3 has 12 residues. The CDR3 nucleotides read TGTGCCAGCAGCTCGGCGAACACTGAAGCTTTCTTT. This encodes CASSSANTEAFF.

The chain carries TRBV18 and TRBJ2-5; D is perhaps TRBD1 (5 bases). Germline assignment: CDR1 KGHSH and CDR2 LQKENI. V shed 9 bases and J shed 2 bases, with 13 bases lying between them. The CDR3 is 13 residues long. This CDR3 reads CASLAGIQETQYF. CDR3 nucleotide sequence: TGTGCCAGTCTGGCAGGGATTCAAGAGACCCAGTACTTC. The variable domain in full, with the rest retrieved from reference TRBV18 and TRBJ2-5, is NAGVMQNPRHLVRRRGQEARLRCSPMKGHSHVYWYRQLPEEGLKFMVYLQKENIIDESGMPKERFSAEFPKEGPSILRIQQVVRGDSAAYFCASLAGIQETQYFGPGTRLLVL.

CDR3 residues: CASSLSRDAEQFF. The CDR3 coding sequence is TGTGCCAGCAGTTTGTCACGGGACGCCGAGCAGTTCTTC. The rearrangement joins TRBV27 to TRBJ2-1; perhaps D is TRBD1 or TRBD2 (5 bases each). V was shortened by 3 bases and J by 10 bases, with 13 bases between the two germline ends. This CDR3 has 13 residues. In germline, CDR1 is MNHEY, CDR2 SMNVEV (reference sequence).

The rearrangement joins TRBV30 to TRBJ2-5; no definite D call. The J call may be mistaken, given a closer DNA end match to TRBJ2-7. In germline, CDR1 is GTSNPN, CDR2 SVGIG (reference sequence). This CDR3 spans 12 amino acids. CDR3 sequence: CAWSNKAREQYF. The DNA of the CDR3 is TGTGCCTGGAGTAACAAAGCTCGCGAGCAGTACTTC.

This clone has more than one count but fewer than ten. This sequence joins TRBV4-3 and TRBJ2-1; a weak D match, TRBD2 (6 bases). The germline gives CDR1 LGHNA, CDR2 YSLEER. The CDR3 extends over 14 amino acids. Deletions cut 3 bases from V and 6 bases from J, with 12 bases between. CDR3 in amino acids: CASSHLGTFNEQFF. The CDR3 DNA reads TGCGCCAGCAGCCATCTAGGGACTTTCAATGAGCAGTTCTTC.

The J gene is TRBJ1-4, the V gene TRBV28; no clear D. Germline V gene sequence: CDR1 MDHEN, CDR2 SYDVKM. The CDR3 runs 12 residues. V lost 2 bases and J lost 7, with 5 bases in between. DNA for the CDR3: TGTGCCAGCAGTTTACGGGGTGAAAAACTGTTTTTT. It yields the protein CASSLRGEKLFF.

The chain combines TRBV7-2 with TRBJ1-5; 7 nucleotides align to TRBD1. The CDR3 has 15 amino acids. In germline, CDR1 is SGHTA, CDR2 FQGNSA. V was clipped by 5 bases and J by 4 bases; unmatched bases: 8. The CDR3 spells CASSIGTVLNQPQHF. CDR3 nucleotides: TGTGCCAGCAGCATAGGGACAGTCCTAAATCAGCCCCAGCATTTT. The complete variable domain, with remaining parts taken from reference TRBV7-2 and TRBJ1-5, reads GAGVSQSPSNKVTEKGKDVELRCDPISGHTALYWYRQSLGQGLEFLIYFQGNSAPDKSGLPSDRFSAERTGGSVSTLTIQRTQQEDSAVYLCASSIGTVLNQPQHFGDGTRLSIL.

The chain recombines TRBV11-1 with TRBJ1-6; no clear D. Per germline, CDR1 SGHAT and CDR2 FQDESV (reference sequence). The CDR3 totals 13 residues. This chain's CDR3 is CACGSSYNSPLHF. The CDR3 DNA reads TGTGCTTGCGGAAGCTCCTATAATTCACCCCTCCACTTT.

This clone has just one count. The CDR3 DNA reads as TGTGCCAGCAGTCCCCGGGGAGGGGCTGAAAACATTCAGTACTTC. Encoded protein: CASSPRGGAENIQYF. The chain recombines TRBV6-6 with TRBJ2-4; 7 nucleotides agree with TRBD2. Trimming at V came to 5 bases and at J to 5 bases, leaving 9 bases not matched to a gene. Germline lookup yields CDR1 MNHNY and CDR2 SVGAGI (reference sequence). This CDR3 has 15 residues.

The chain joins TRBV28 to TRBJ2-7; D perhaps matches TRBD1 (5 bases). CDR3 length: 14 amino acids. Germline CDR1 reads MDHEN; CDR2 reads SYDVKM. The V end lost 4 bases, the J end lost 2 bases, and 12 bases lay between the germline ends. This CDR3 is CASSYRQYPYEQYV. For the CDR3, the DNA is TGTGCCAGCAGTTACAGACAGTACCCCTACGAGCAGTACGTC.

A word on this clone: Here the CDR3 omits its conserved ending phenylalanine or tryptophan, so a read error is the likely source. The limits of the CDR3 on the DNA are not certain, so only TCRdb's listed CDR3 is given. The chain uses TRBV7-9 and TRBJ2-7; TRBD1 reflects the table's D call only, with no check against the DNA. CDR1 SEHNR and CDR2 FQNEAQ come from the germline V gene (reference sequence). The CDR3 sequence runs 13 residues, both termini included. CDR3: CASSDEEPGQGFS.

The chain uses TRBV15 and TRBJ2-7; a weak D match, TRBD1 (5 bases). The V gene's germline CDR1 is LNHNV and CDR2 YYDKDF (reference sequence). The CDR3 contains 13 residues. The V end lost 3 bases, the J end lost 7 bases, and 13 bases lay between the germline ends. The CDR3 protein is CATSSRVTGEQYF. CDR3 DNA: TGTGCCACCAGCAGCAGGGTCACGGGTGAGCAGTACTTC.

This sequence joins TRBV7-2 and TRBJ2-7, with D possibly being TRBD1 (6 bases). The CDR3 covers 14 residues. Trimming stripped 5 bases from V and 1 base from J, with 12 bases between. Germline V CDR1 and CDR2: SGHTA, FQGNSA. The CDR3 region has the DNA TGTGCCAGCAGCCGAACAGGGCCTTCCTACGAGCAGTACTTC. Translation: CASSRTGPSYEQYF.